A single sample gave rise to the 6 T cell receptor beta chains below, sequenced in a study of blood T cells in healthy people across ages. Using a J-beta primer mix together with a sample-barcoded 5' primer, a second PCR was run for 7 to 11 cycles. MiXCR, run by TCRdb on the 5' RACE reads, gives a single entry per CDR3 protein. The sample lists some 640,000 distinct CDR3 sequences; about 30% were seen once. The source material was blood. These receptors were obtained from a woman of 80 years or more in good health.

This clonotype came up many times. V usage is TRBV9 and J usage is TRBJ2-4; TRBD1 aligns across 7 bases. Germline V gives CDR1 SGDLS, CDR2 YYNGEE. The V gene end was trimmed by 2 bases and the J gene end by 8 bases; junction bases not matched to a gene: 13. CDR3 size: 16 residues. This CDR3 reads CASSVRDSGFVDIQYF. The CDR3 DNA sequence: TGTGCCAGCAGCGTGAGGGACAGCGGATTCGTTGACATTCAGTACTTC.

This clonotype has just one count. The junction departs from the called germline gene at one end, perhaps through a read error. The genes are TRBV7-9 and TRBJ1-2; D gene uncertain. The CDR3 runs to 14 residues. Per germline, CDR1 SEHNR and CDR2 FQNEAQ (reference sequence). The CDR3 sequence is CSSSLDMVSRGYTF. The DNA for the CDR3 is TGTTCCAGCAGCTTAGACATGGTCAGTCGTGGTTACACCTTC.

Points on this clonotype: A read error may account for a junction end that differs from germline. The chain couples TRBV12-3 or TRBV12-4 to TRBJ2-1; 8 nucleotides line up with TRBD2. This CDR3 is 13 amino acids long. CDR3 loop: CASNLGLANGQFF. The CDR3 DNA follows: TGTGCCAGCAATCTTGGACTAGCCAATGGGCAGTTCTTC.

The J gene is TRBJ1-4, the V gene TRBV20-1; tentatively, D is TRBD1 (5 bases). From germline, CDR1 is DFQATT and CDR2 SNEGSKA (reference sequence). Between the trimmed V and J ends, which lost 5 bases and 4 bases, there was a span of 11 bases. This CDR3 region has 13 residues. The CDR3 sequence is CSAEGQNNEKLFF. In nucleotides, the CDR3 is TGCAGTGCTGAGGGGCAGAATAATGAAAAACTGTTTTTT.

In regard to this clonotype: A much larger clone differs from this one at a single base, so this may be a read error. The rearrangement links TRBV12-3 or TRBV12-4 to TRBJ1-5; D remains ambiguous. The CDR3 has 15 residues. V lost 11 bases and J 2 bases, leaving 19 bases between the germline ends. CDR3 bases: TGTGCCGGCACCTCTGACACGTTTGGCAATCAGCCCCAGCATTTT. It yields the protein CAGTSDTFGNQPQHF.

The chain has TRBV2 and TRBJ1-4; 12 positions match TRBD1. The CDR3 length is 17 residues. After removal of 8 bases from V and 4 bases from J, the junction contained 11 bases not matched to a gene. Germline CDR1 and CDR2: SNHLY and FYNNEI. This CDR3 reads CASSLAGQGAYNEKLFF. The CDR3 nucleotides read TGTGCCAGCTCCCTGGCGGGACAGGGGGCTTATAATGAAAAACTGTTTTTT.